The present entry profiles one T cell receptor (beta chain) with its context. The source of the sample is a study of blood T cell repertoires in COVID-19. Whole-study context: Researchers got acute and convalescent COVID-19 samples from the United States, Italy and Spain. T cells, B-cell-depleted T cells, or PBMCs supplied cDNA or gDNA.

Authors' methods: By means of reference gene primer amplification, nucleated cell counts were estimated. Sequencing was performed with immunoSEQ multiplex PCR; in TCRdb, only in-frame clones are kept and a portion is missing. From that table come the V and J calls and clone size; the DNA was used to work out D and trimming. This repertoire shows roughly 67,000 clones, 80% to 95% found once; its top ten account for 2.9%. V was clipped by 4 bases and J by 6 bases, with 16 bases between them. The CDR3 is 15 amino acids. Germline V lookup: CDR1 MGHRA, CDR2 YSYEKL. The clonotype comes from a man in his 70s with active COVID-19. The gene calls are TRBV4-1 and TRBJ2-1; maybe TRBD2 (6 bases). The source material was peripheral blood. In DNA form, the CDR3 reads TGCGCCAGCAGCCCAGCCGGGACTGGAGGCAATGAGCAGTTCTTC. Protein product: CASSPAGTGGNEQFF.